Listed below are T cell receptor beta chains from one sample, sequenced in a study of cytomegalovirus exposure and HLA in healthy donors. The assay was immunoSEQ multiplex PCR, and TCRdb's table has in-frame clones only and misses some. The sample holds about 130,000 clones, around three quarters seen once. Sequences were obtained from PBMCs. The receptors originated from a woman aged 55-69 years in good health and CMV-seropositive. Both conserved end residues are part of each CDR3. D genes are given only for firm matches. Clone size is stated in some rows and not others, as once, few, many or a class when expanded.

j_call v_call clone_size d_call cdr3_aa cdr3_nt
TRBJ1-1 TRBV6-5 . . CASSRGGGRATEAFF TGTGCCAGCAGTCGAGGGGGGGGCCGGGCAACTGAAGCTTTCTTT
TRBJ2-1 TRBV4-2 once . CASSQGGGAAYNEQFF TGTGCCAGCAGCCAAGGAGGGGGAGCGGCCTACAATGAGCAGTTCTTC
TRBJ2-1 TRBV6-5 . . CASLGNRYNEQFF TGTGCCAGTCTCGGGAACCGGTACAATGAGCAGTTCTTC
TRBJ2-7 TRBV5-6 . . CASSLGHRSSYEQYF TGTGCCAGCAGCCTTGGACACAGGAGCTCCTACGAGCAGTACTTC
TRBJ1-2 TRBV4-2 . . CASSQVEGLGTNYGYTF TGTGCCAGCAGCCAAGTTGAGGGACTGGGGACTAACTATGGCTACACCTTC
TRBJ2-3 TRBV5-1 few . CASSPADLRSDTQYF TGCGCCAGCAGCCCCGCGGACTTGAGATCAGATACGCAGTATTTT
TRBJ2-2 TRBV2 . TRBD1 CASSETGGNTGELFF TGTGCCAGCAGTGAGACAGGGGGTAACACCGGGGAGCTGTTTTTT
TRBJ2-6 TRBV27 few TRBD1 CASRPYGDSYLSGANVLTF TGTGCCAGCAGGCCGTACGGGGACAGCTATCTCTCTGGGGCCAACGTCCTGACTTTC
TRBJ2-2 TRBV7-9 . . CARSGGVMFPGELFF TGTGCCCGGAGTGGAGGAGTGATGTTCCCCGGGGAGCTGTTTTTT
TRBJ2-3 TRBV7-9 . TRBD2 CASSPPTSGGPGADTQYF TGTGCCAGCAGCCCCCCGACTAGCGGGGGCCCCGGGGCAGATACGCAGTATTTT
TRBJ2-1 TRBV7-2 . TRBD1 CASSAPGQETYNEQFF TGTGCCAGCAGCGCTCCGGGACAGGAGACCTACAATGAGCAGTTCTTC
TRBJ1-5 TRBV2 . . CASSDGVGQPQHF TGTGCCAGCAGTGACGGGGTGGGTCAGCCCCAGCATTTT
TRBJ2-5 TRBV11-2 few . CASSGEGVETQYF TGTGCCAGCAGCGGCGAGGGTGTAGAGACCCAGTACTTC
TRBJ1-2 TRBV7-2 . TRBD1 CASSLALTGVGYTF TGTGCCAGCAGCTTAGCGCTGACAGGGGTTGGCTACACCTTC
TRBJ1-2 TRBV25-1 . TRBD1 CASSDPGGGYGYTF TGTGCCAGCAGTGATCCAGGGGGCGGTTATGGCTACACCTTC